The present TCR beta chain was sequenced within a study of beta chain features in type 1 diabetes. Germline CDR1 reads SGHNT; CDR2 reads YENEEA. V lost 3 bases, J lost 5 bases, and 11 bases lay in between. The CDR3 is 14 amino acids. As every portion of the isolated RNA was reverse transcribed, the sequencing read expressed TCRB transcripts. The repertoire was sequenced with immunoSEQ multiplex PCR; TCRdb's copy has only in-frame clones and lacks some. Here the sample spans fewer than 900,000 clones, around a sixth being singletons. The clonotype was recovered from a woman aged 18-35 years in good health. The sample consisted of naive CD4+ T cells from blood. The chain carries TRBV11-3 and TRBJ2-1; a weak D match, TRBD2 (6 bases). In nucleotides, the CDR3 is TGTGCCAGCAGCTTTGCGGGAATCGACAATGAGCAGTTCTTC. Translation: CASSFAGIDNEQFF.